Included here is one T cell receptor beta chain sequence, with context. Its cognate antigen is unknown. The germline V gene has CDR1 MGHRA and CDR2 YSYEKL. V was clipped by 5 bases and J by 7 bases, with 9 bases between them. The CDR3 spans 13 residues. These data originate in a study of cytomegalovirus exposure and HLA in healthy donors. PCR primers comprised 60 Vbeta and 13 Jbeta primers. Libraries were prepared by immunoSEQ multiplex PCR; TCRdb keeps only in-frame clonotypes and omits some of them. The sample contains some 180,000 clones, about 82% of which appear only once. Donors counted as nominally healthy when sampled, yet unrecorded immune exposures were likely. Findings of the study overall: A list of 150 to 200 TCR beta chains associated with cytomegalovirus was given. In an earlier analysis, about 87% or about 30%: the productive usage of most TCR beta V segments. CMV serostatus was the sole immune exposure data available.

Sample: PBMCs. This clonotype was obtained from a woman aged 30 to 39 in good health and CMV-seronegative. V gene TRBV4-1 combines with J gene TRBJ1-6; a possible D gene is TRBD1 (5 bases). Written as DNA, the CDR3 is TGCGCCAGCAGCAGGGGCTGGAATTCACCCCTCCACTTT. This translates into CASSRGWNSPLHF.